This entry lists 31 T cell receptor beta chains sequenced from one sample in a study of T cell responses to AZD1222 COVID-19 vaccine. Assay used: immunoSEQ multiplex PCR; TCRdb lists only in-frame clones, some missing. The sample has 100,000 to 150,000 clones; approximately 85% are singletons. The starting material was peripheral blood, obtained 28 days after the second dose of the MenACWY control vaccine. The receptors shown here come from an adult who received the MenACWY meningococcal vaccine as a control.

This clone has more than one count but fewer than ten. V usage is TRBV4-2 and J usage is TRBJ1-3; 8 bases are shared with TRBD1. Germline CDR1 LGHNA, CDR2 YNFKEQ. Germline trimming cut 2 bases from V and 4 bases from J; bases unmatched to any gene: 4. The CDR3 spans 15 residues. This CDR3 is CASSQQGAEGNTIYF. The CDR3 coding sequence is TGTGCCAGCAGCCAACAGGGGGCGGAGGGAAACACCATATATTTT.

This clone was recorded only once. V is TRBV27 and J is TRBJ2-7; D may be TRBD1 or TRBD2 (5 bases each). CDR1 and CDR2 (germline): MNHEY, SMNVEV (reference sequence). The CDR3 has 14 amino acids. The V and J ends lost 7 bases and 2 bases respectively, with 15 bases between them. This CDR3 reads CASTPRGRAYEQYF. The CDR3 nucleotides read TGTGCCAGCACTCCCCGGGGCAGGGCCTACGAGCAGTACTTC.

The rearrangement joins TRBV19 to TRBJ2-1, with TRBD2 matching over 14 bases. The germline CDR1 and CDR2 sequences are LNHDA and SQIVND (reference sequence). V lost 5 bases to trimming and J lost 8 bases; unmatched junction nucleotides: 8. The CDR3 contains 16 residues. For the CDR3, the DNA is TGTGCCAGTAGTTCTCAGGGGACTAGCGGGAGTTATGAGCAGTTCTTC. Amino acid sequence: CASSSQGTSGSYEQFF.

This clone was seen a handful of times. The chain couples TRBV6-8 to TRBJ1-5, with a weak D call TRBD1 (5 bases). Trimming shortened V by 0 bases and J by 7 bases, and 16 bases separated the two germline ends. The CDR3 totals 16 residues. Germline assignment: CDR1 MNHGY and CDR2 SAAAGT. The CDR3 DNA is TGTGCCAGCAGTTACTCGGATTTGGGGGGAAGGCAGCCCCAGCATTTT. Its translation is CASSYSDLGGRQPQHF.

The chain carries TRBV6-2 or TRBV6-3 and TRBJ2-2, with D maybe TRBD2 (6 bases). This CDR3 has 14 amino acids. Deletions cut 6 bases from V and 7 bases from J, with 15 bases between. CDR1 and CDR2 (germline): MNHEY, SVGEGT. CDR3 nucleotide sequence: TGTGCCAGCAGCAGGAGACTAGAACTCGGGGAGCTGTTTTTT. Protein product: CASSRRLELGELFF.

The gene calls are TRBV9 and TRBJ2-5; 9 bases line up with TRBD2. V was clipped by 4 bases and J by 5 bases; unmatched bases: 15. CDR3 length: 17 residues. Germline CDR1 and CDR2: SGDLS and YYNGEE. The chain's CDR3 is CASSTTTWRGGWETQYF. The CDR3 nucleotides read TGTGCCAGCAGCACCACGACATGGCGGGGGGGCTGGGAGACCCAGTACTTC.

This clone was seen a few times. This chain joins TRBV28 and TRBJ2-5; TRBD1 is a possible D gene (6 bases). V was pared by 8 bases and J by 4 bases, with 14 bases between. Germline V CDR1 and CDR2: MDHEN, SYDVKM. The CDR3 has 13 amino acids. The CDR3 nucleotides are TGTGCCAGCGAACCACAGGGCCGAGAGACCCAGTACTTC. It translates to CASEPQGRETQYF.

The chain recombines TRBV7-9 with TRBJ2-1; 14 bases are shared with TRBD2. The CDR3 length is 16 residues. V shed 4 bases and J 6 bases; nucleotides not matched to a gene: 5. CDR1 SEHNR and CDR2 FQNEAQ come from the germline V gene (reference sequence). The CDR3 DNA is TGTGCCAGCAGCTCGCGACTAGCGGGAGGGCCCAATGAGCAGTTCTTC. It codes for CASSSRLAGGPNEQFF. The whole variable domain, filled in from reference TRBV7-9 and TRBJ2-1, reads DTGVSQNPRHKITKRGQNVTFRCDPISEHNRLYWYRQTLGQGPEFLTYFQNEAQLEKSRLLSDRFSAERPKGSFSTLEIQRTEQGDSAMYLCASSSRLAGGPNEQFFGPGTRLTVL.

The chain has TRBV6-5 and TRBJ2-7, with TRBD1 matching 8 bases. The CDR3 is made up of 13 amino acids. Germline lookup yields CDR1 MNHEY and CDR2 SVGAGI. V gave up 6 bases and J gave up 6 bases; unmatched junction bases: 7. CDR3 coding DNA: TGTGCCAGCAGCTCGGACAGGGCTGGCGAGCAGTACGTC. Its protein product is CASSSDRAGEQYV.

The chain recombines TRBV28 with TRBJ1-4; TRBD1 might be the D (5 bases). Germline V gene data show CDR1 as MDHEN and CDR2 as SYDVKM. The germline V and J ends were trimmed by 4 bases and 7 bases, with 25 bases remaining between them. The CDR3 is made up of 18 amino acids. CDR3 sequence: CASSSPQGLVLTGEKLFF. CDR3 DNA: TGTGCCAGCAGTTCCCCTCAGGGTTTGGTTCTGACTGGTGAAAAACTGTTTTTT. The complete variable domain, with remaining parts taken from reference TRBV28 and TRBJ1-4, reads DVKVTQSSRYLVKRTGEKVFLECVQDMDHENMFWYRQDPGLGLRLIYFSYDVKMKEKGDIPEGYSVSREKKERFSLILESASTNQTSMYLCASSSPQGLVLTGEKLFFGSGTQLSVL.

This clone was counted a single time. The chain joins TRBV15 to TRBJ1-2, with 8 positions matching TRBD1. After removal of 2 bases from V and 8 bases from J, the junction contained 10 bases not matched to a gene. The CDR3 is made up of 15 amino acids. Germline CDR1 LNHNV, CDR2 YYDKDF (reference sequence). The CDR3 region is CATSRRDRRTSGYTF. CDR3 bases: TGTGCCACCAGCAGACGGGACAGGCGGACTAGCGGCTACACCTTC.

The rearrangement links TRBV5-5 to TRBJ1-2, with D possibly being TRBD1 (5 bases). The V and J ends lost 2 bases and 1 base respectively, with 12 bases between them. Per germline, CDR1 SGHKS and CDR2 YYEKEE (reference sequence). This CDR3 is 15 amino acids long. The CDR3 spells CASSLKRGGNYGYTF. CDR3 DNA sequence: TGTGCCAGCAGCTTAAAACGGGGGGGTAACTATGGCTACACCTTC.

The chain employs TRBV29-1 and TRBJ1-2; 7 bases are a match to TRBD1. Germline CDR1 and CDR2: SQVTM and ANQGSEA. This CDR3 spans 16 amino acids. J was trimmed by 7 bases and V by 6 bases; bases with no gene match: 20. The CDR3 reads CSVAHFGQVFLSGYTF. In DNA, the CDR3 is TGCAGCGTCGCCCATTTTGGACAGGTCTTTCTTTCTGGCTACACCTTC.

The sample holds one count of this clone. This rearrangement joins TRBV7-8 to TRBJ1-2, with no clear D. The length of the CDR3 is 14 residues. V gave up 1 base and J gave up 2 bases, with 8 bases separating them. In germline, CDR1 is SGHVS, CDR2 FQNEAQ. The CDR3 DNA is TGTGCCAGCAGCTTAGGAGGAATAAACTATGGCTACACCTTC. Protein sequence: CASSLGGINYGYTF.

The rearrangement uses TRBV30 and TRBJ1-3; possibly TRBD1 for D (6 bases). The V gene lost 7 bases and the J gene lost 0 bases, with 7 bases spanning the gap. Germline V CDR1 and CDR2: GTSNPN, SVGIG (reference sequence). This CDR3 has 12 amino acids. DNA for the CDR3: TGTGCCTTACAGGGCTCTGGAAACACCATATATTTT. Translation gives CALQGSGNTIYF.

The chain carries TRBV2 and TRBJ2-5; D gene ambiguous. CDR1 and CDR2 (germline): SNHLY, FYNNEI. Deletions cut 2 bases from V and 5 bases from J, with 3 bases between. The CDR3 is made up of 11 amino acids. In nucleotides, the CDR3 is TGTGCCAGCAGTGAATGGGAGACCCAGTACTTC. It translates to CASSEWETQYF.

This chain joins TRBV7-2 and TRBJ1-5; TRBD1 agrees at 11 bases. The germline CDR1 and CDR2 sequences are SGHTA and FQGNSA. The CDR3 extends over 15 amino acids. V was clipped by 5 bases and J by 1 base; unmatched bases: 1. DNA of the CDR3: TGTGCCAGCAGCCGGACAGGGGGCAGCAATCAGCCCCAGCATTTT. Translation: CASSRTGGSNQPQHF.

V usage is TRBV25-1 and J usage is TRBJ1-1, with D perhaps matching TRBD1 (6 bases). Between the trimmed V and J ends, which lost 6 bases and 7 bases, there was a span of 21 bases. The CDR3 sequence is 15 residues long. CDR1 and CDR2 from the germline V gene are MGHDK and SYGVNS. CDR3 loop: CASSAGVMKGHEAFF. CDR3 coding DNA: TGTGCCAGCAGCGCAGGGGTCATGAAGGGGCATGAAGCTTTCTTT.

This sequence joins TRBV5-4 and TRBJ2-7, with no clear D. Trimming left V 5 bases short and J 3 bases short, with 12 bases between. CDR1 and CDR2 from the germline V gene are SGHNT and YYREEE (reference sequence). This CDR3 is 13 amino acids long. The CDR3 loop reads CASSSGPSYEQYF. CDR3 coding DNA: TGTGCCAGCAGTTCAGGACCGAGCTACGAGCAGTACTTC.

V and J are TRBV5-6 and TRBJ2-3, with D perhaps TRBD1 (6 bases). The germline CDR1 and CDR2 sequences are SGHDT and YYEEEE. CDR3 length equals 14 residues. V shed 3 bases and J shed 5 bases, with 13 bases lying between them. The CDR3 reads CASSSQGWGDTQYF. CDR3 nucleotides: TGTGCCAGCAGCTCACAGGGATGGGGAGATACGCAGTATTTT.

This clone showed up just a few times. The CDR3 nucleotides are TGTGCCAGCAGTGAAGTAGGAATGAACACTGAAGCTTTCTTT. It yields the protein CASSEVGMNTEAFF. The chain combines TRBV2 with TRBJ1-1; unclear D gene. The germline V gene encodes CDR1 SNHLY and CDR2 FYNNEI. Trimming shortened V by 1 base and J by 0 bases, and 6 bases separated the two germline ends. This CDR3 spans 14 amino acids.

The V gene is TRBV11-3, the J gene TRBJ1-4, with TRBD1 as a possible D gene (5 bases). V lost 1 base, J lost 3 bases, and 9 bases lay in between. Germline CDR1 reads SGHNT; CDR2 reads YENEEA. CDR3 size: 15 residues. In nucleotides, the CDR3 is TGTGCCAGCAGCTTAGGGGGCCAGTCTAATGAAAAACTGTTTTTT. Amino acid sequence: CASSLGGQSNEKLFF.

The rearrangement uses TRBV5-3 and TRBJ1-5; tentative D call: TRBD1 (5 bases). TRBV5-3 is labeled an ORF, and its function is uncertain. The CDR3 is 17 amino acids. Trimming took off 0 bases at V and 3 bases at J, with 16 bases between the two ends. The CDR3 sequence is CARSLAGWQGDNQPQHF. The CDR3 DNA reads as TGTGCCAGAAGCTTGGCCGGGTGGCAGGGCGACAATCAGCCCCAGCATTTT.

The CDR3 DNA sequence: TGTGCCAGCAGCTTAGGGCCGGGGCTAGGGGGGAATGAGCAGTTCTTC. Translation gives CASSLGPGLGGNEQFF. The chain employs TRBV7-2 and TRBJ2-1; D possibly uses TRBD1 or TRBD2 (6 bases each). The CDR3 spans 16 residues. Germline V CDR1 and CDR2: SGHTA, FQGNSA. The V end lost 1 base, the J end lost 7 bases, and 17 bases lay between the germline ends. The full variable domain, completed using reference TRBV7-2 and TRBJ2-1, is GAGVSQSPSNKVTEKGKDVELRCDPISGHTALYWYRQSLGQGLEFLIYFQGNSAPDKSGLPSDRFSAERTGGSVSTLTIQRTQQEDSAVYLCASSLGPGLGGNEQFFGPGTRLTVL.

The J gene is TRBJ2-7, the V gene TRBV14; 7 bases match TRBD1. This CDR3 is built from 19 residues. Per the germline V gene, CDR1 is SGHDN and CDR2 is FVKESK. The V gene end was trimmed by 1 base and the J gene end by 3 bases; junction bases not matched to a gene: 18. The CDR3 coding sequence is TGTGCCAGCAGCCAAGCAATTTGCTCACAGGGGTCCGAATACTACGAGCAGTACGTC. It yields the protein CASSQAICSQGSEYYEQYV.

The chain couples TRBV7-9 to TRBJ1-5; 7 nucleotides line up with TRBD1. The V and J ends lost 1 base and 7 bases, in that order; junction bases with no gene match: 7. The CDR3 contains 15 residues. Germline-derived CDR1 and CDR2 are SEHNR and FQNEAQ (reference sequence). CDR3 in amino acids: CASSLGDREGQPQHF. As DNA, the CDR3 is TGTGCCAGCAGCTTAGGCGACAGGGAGGGCCAGCCCCAGCATTTT.

This chain connects TRBV9 to TRBJ2-5, with D perhaps matching TRBD2 (5 bases). The CDR3 is made up of 15 amino acids. V was clipped by 3 bases and J by 1 base, with 13 bases between them. Germline V CDR1 and CDR2: SGDLS, YYNGEE. The CDR3: CASSGTEGLQETQYF. The CDR3 nucleotides are TGTGCCAGCAGCGGTACAGAGGGTCTCCAAGAGACCCAGTACTTC.

The V gene is TRBV28, the J gene TRBJ2-7; D is possibly TRBD2 (5 bases). Germline V CDR1 and CDR2: MDHEN, SYDVKM. The CDR3 totals 15 residues. The CDR3 sequence is CACSGLVSSRYEQYV. The CDR3 coding sequence is TGTGCCTGCAGTGGACTGGTATCGTCGAGATACGAGCAGTACGTC.

The CDR3: CASSLGGNLGEQYF. Here the CDR3 DNA reads TGTGCCAGCAGCTTAGGAGGGAACCTGGGCGAGCAGTACTTC. J is TRBJ2-7 and V is TRBV5-4; TRBD2 might be the D (6 bases). Trimming stripped 2 bases from V and 6 bases from J, with 15 bases between. Germline V gene lookup returns CDR1 SGHNT and CDR2 YYREEE (reference sequence). This CDR3 is built from 14 residues.

The V call is TRBV7-2, the J call TRBJ2-1, with 7 bases matching TRBD1. In germline, CDR1 is SGHTA, CDR2 FQGNSA. CDR3 size: 15 residues. With V trimmed by 4 bases and J by 7 bases, 10 bases remained unmatched. This chain's CDR3 is CASSSNQDRENEQFF. In DNA, the CDR3 is TGTGCCAGCAGCTCAAACCAAGACAGGGAAAATGAGCAGTTCTTC.

The V and J genes are TRBV18 and TRBJ2-2, with D tentatively TRBD1 (5 bases). The CDR3 loop spans 13 amino acids. Trimming removed 6 bases at V and 5 bases at J, with 10 bases between. Per germline, CDR1 KGHSH and CDR2 LQKENI. CDR3 in amino acids: CASSSRQTGELFF. CDR3 DNA sequence: TGTGCCAGCTCTAGCCGACAGACCGGGGAGCTGTTTTTT.